These 20 T cell receptor beta chains came from one sample sequenced in a study of T cell repertoires in cytomegalovirus infection. TCRdb re-analysed the reads in MiXCR, keeping a single row per CDR3 protein. The sample yields 700,000 to 900,000 distinct CDR3 sequences, roughly 28% seen once. These receptors have no identified antigens. The sequences come from cultured CD8+ T cells from PBMCs, collected from culture after CMV antigen stimulation. The receptor set was obtained from a human donor in good health (CMV status not recorded). Some clones in this sample may be carry-over from other donors' samples.

CDR3 DNA sequence: TGTGCCAGCAGGGCAGGCGAGCGGGGGGGCACCGATGAGCAGTTCTTC. It is translated as CASRAGERGGTDEQFF. V is TRBV7-3 and J is TRBJ2-1; 10 bases are shared with TRBD2. V dropped 6 bases and J dropped 8; count of bases not matched to a gene: 13. The CDR3 is 16 amino acids. Germline CDR1 SGHTA, CDR2 FQGTGA.

This chain links TRBV29-1 with TRBJ1-2; D is ambiguous. Between the trimmed V and J ends, which lost 6 bases and 8 bases, there was a span of 13 bases. The V gene's germline CDR1 is SQVTM and CDR2 ANQGSEA. The CDR3 consists of 11 residues. CDR3 bases: TGCAGCGTACCGGCTTTGGACGGCTACACCTTC. Amino acid sequence: CSVPALDGYTF.

This sequence joins TRBV4-1 and TRBJ1-2; TRBD1 is a possible D gene (6 bases). V lost 0 bases, J lost 4 bases, and 12 bases lay in between. The CDR3 spans 15 residues. The germline CDR1 and CDR2 sequences are MGHRA and YSYEKL. The CDR3 DNA follows: TGCGCCAGCAGCCAAGATGCGGGGGCGGCCTATGGCTACACCTTC. This gives the protein CASSQDAGAAYGYTF.

This clonotype was seen a few times. The genes are TRBV28 and TRBJ1-2, with a weak D call TRBD1 (5 bases). CDR3 length equals 15 residues. Per germline, CDR1 MDHEN and CDR2 SYDVKM. Trimming left V 5 bases short and J 0 bases short, with 13 bases between. The CDR3 sequence is CASSASIQANYGYTF. The DNA for the CDR3 is TGTGCCAGCAGTGCGTCAATACAGGCTAACTATGGCTACACCTTC.

This clonotype was observed a handful of times. V gene TRBV7-9 combines with J gene TRBJ1-2; no clear D gene. Germline lookup yields CDR1 SEHNR and CDR2 FQNEAQ (reference sequence). V was shortened by 4 bases and J by 8 bases, with 14 bases between the two germline ends. The CDR3 loop spans 13 amino acids. For the CDR3, the DNA is TGTGCCAGCAGCTCCAGGCGTCTAGACGGCTACACCTTC. Its translation is CASSSRRLDGYTF.

The chain carries TRBV5-1 and TRBJ1-5; D is unresolved. V was trimmed by 3 bases and J by 3 bases, leaving 13 bases between them. The CDR3 runs to 15 residues. Germline V CDR1 and CDR2: SGHRS, YFSETQ. In nucleotides, the CDR3 is TGCGCCAGCAGCTCGGGGTCGGGGATCAATCAGCCCCAGCATTTT. Its protein product is CASSSGSGINQPQHF.

The V call is TRBV27, the J call TRBJ1-2; maybe TRBD1 (6 bases). The CDR3 contains 15 residues. V was shortened by 0 bases and J by 4 bases, with 12 bases between the two germline ends. Germline CDR1 and CDR2: MNHEY and SMNVEV (reference sequence). The DNA of the CDR3 is TGTGCCAGCAGTTTATCGTGGACAGCGCTCTATGGCTACACCTTC. Encoded protein: CASSLSWTALYGYTF.

In this sample, this clonotype turned up a few times. The chain employs TRBV5-4 and TRBJ2-7, with D hard to call. The ends were cut back, 2 bases at V and 2 bases at J, with 8 bases in the middle. CDR1 is SGHNT, CDR2 YYREEE, per germline (reference sequence). CDR3 length: 13 residues. The DNA for the CDR3 is TGTGCCAGCAGCTTTCTTGGGGCCTACGAGCAGTACTTC. It yields the protein CASSFLGAYEQYF.

Only a few counts were recorded for this clonotype. J is TRBJ1-1 and V is TRBV12-5; weak D call: TRBD1 (6 bases). The ends were cut back, 3 bases at V and 2 bases at J, with 28 bases in the middle. The germline V gene encodes CDR1 LGHNT and CDR2 FRNRAP. The CDR3 runs to 20 residues. Here the CDR3 DNA reads TGTGCTAGTGGTTTCTGGCAGGGGAACGATGATCAGGCGATCAACACTGAAGCTTTCTTT. Its translation is CASGFWQGNDDQAINTEAFF.

This clonotype turned up a few times. The rearrangement joins TRBV10-3 to TRBJ2-3, with TRBD2 matching over 8 bases. The CDR3 spans 15 residues. Germline V gene sequence: CDR1 ENHRY, CDR2 SYGVKD. The trim removed 3 bases at V and 2 bases at J, leaving 4 bases unmatched. For the CDR3, the DNA is TGTGCCATCAGTGATCGGGGGGGGAACACAGATACGCAGTATTTT. Translation: CAISDRGGNTDTQYF.

This clonotype was counted a few times. V usage is TRBV19 and J usage is TRBJ2-7; 9 bases are a match to TRBD1. V was clipped by 3 bases and J by 6 bases; unmatched bases: 3. Germline V CDR1 and CDR2: LNHDA, SQIVND (reference sequence). The CDR3 is made up of 13 amino acids. The chain's CDR3 is CASSIGTGSEQYF. CDR3 bases: TGTGCCAGTAGTATCGGGACAGGGTCCGAGCAGTACTTC.

This clonotype turned up a few times. J is TRBJ2-7 and V is TRBV7-8; no firm D call. The V end was cut by 1 base, the J end by 4 bases, with 14 bases between. Germline lookup yields CDR1 SGHVS and CDR2 FQNEAQ. The CDR3 extends over 15 amino acids. The CDR3 region is CASSLEGAPGYEQYF. In nucleotides, the CDR3 is TGTGCCAGCAGCTTAGAGGGTGCTCCGGGTTACGAGCAGTACTTC.

This chain connects TRBV27 to TRBJ1-4; no clear D gene. The germline V and J ends were trimmed by 8 bases and 8 bases, with 21 bases remaining between them. CDR3 length equals 15 residues. Looked up from germline, CDR1 is MNHEY and CDR2 is SMNVEV (reference sequence). CDR3 sequence: CASGFLQRVGEKLFF. DNA of the CDR3: TGTGCCAGCGGATTCCTTCAGAGGGTTGGGGAAAAACTGTTTTTT. The full variable domain, its missing parts supplied by reference TRBV27 and TRBJ1-4, is EAQVTQNPRYLITVTGKKLTVTCSQNMNHEYMSWYRQDPGLGLRQIYYSMNVEVTDKGDVPEGYKVSRKEKRNFPLILESPSPNQTSLYFCASGFLQRVGEKLFFGSGTQLSVL.

The chain links TRBV28 to TRBJ2-3, with a possible D match to TRBD1 (6 bases). In germline, CDR1 is MDHEN, CDR2 SYDVKM. V dropped 6 bases and J dropped 1 base, with 14 bases sitting between them. The CDR3 consists of 15 residues. The CDR3 DNA is TGTGCCAGCAGGGACCGGGACACCGGCACAGATACGCAGTATTTT. This encodes CASRDRDTGTDTQYF.

This chain joins TRBV7-3 and TRBJ2-1, with 9 nucleotides matching TRBD2. Trimming cost V 1 base and J 7 bases; bases outside gene matches: 5. This CDR3 region has 15 residues. CDR1 and CDR2 from the germline V gene are SGHTA and FQGTGA. For the CDR3, the DNA is TGTGCCAGCAGCTTAAGGGCTAGCGGGGCAAATGAGCAGTTCTTC. It translates to CASSLRASGANEQFF.

This clonotype has a handful of counts. V gene TRBV6-2 or TRBV6-3 combines with J gene TRBJ2-1, with D possibly TRBD2 on 5 matching bases. Trimming shortened V by 7 bases and J by 6 bases, and 13 bases separated the two germline ends. Germline V gene data show CDR1 as MNHEY and CDR2 as SVGEGT. CDR3 size: 13 residues. This chain's CDR3 is CASTPTSPNEQFF. Here the CDR3 DNA reads TGTGCCAGCACCCCCACTAGTCCCAATGAGCAGTTCTTC.

This clonotype was counted between two and nine times. The genes are TRBV6-2 or TRBV6-3 and TRBJ2-2; D gene uncertain. V was pared by 2 bases and J by 6 bases, with 16 bases between. This CDR3 contains 16 residues. The germline V gene encodes CDR1 MNHEY and CDR2 SVGEGT. The DNA of the CDR3 is TGTGCCAGCAGTTACCCGCCCTTAATGCGGTCCGGGGAGCTGTTTTTT. Its translation is CASSYPPLMRSGELFF.

This clonotype was recorded many times. J is TRBJ2-1 and V is TRBV11-1, with D perhaps assigned TRBD1 or TRBD2 (5 bases each). This CDR3 comprises 14 residues. From germline, CDR1 is SGHAT and CDR2 FQDESV (reference sequence). Trimming shortened V by 4 bases and J by 4 bases, and 11 bases separated the two germline ends. This chain's CDR3 is CASSSGRAYNEQFF. In DNA, the CDR3 is TGTGCCAGCAGCTCGGGACGTGCTTACAATGAGCAGTTCTTC.

This clonotype was counted only a few times. The V gene is TRBV7-3, the J gene TRBJ1-5; 10 bases are a match to TRBD1. This CDR3 is built from 16 residues. Germline trimming cut 5 bases from V and 5 bases from J; bases unmatched to any gene: 9. Germline CDR1 reads SGHTA; CDR2 reads FQGTGA. CDR3 in amino acids: CASSRQGAHRDQPQHF. For the CDR3, the DNA is TGTGCCAGCAGCAGACAGGGGGCACATAGGGATCAGCCCCAGCATTTT.

The chain employs TRBV27 and TRBJ1-2, with 12 bases matching TRBD1. Germline V gene sequence: CDR1 MNHEY, CDR2 SMNVEV (reference sequence). The CDR3 has 17 amino acids. V shed 6 bases and J 8 bases; nucleotides not matched to a gene: 16. The CDR3 coding sequence is TGTGCCAGCAGCCCGGACTATCCGGGACAGGGGGCTGACGGCTACACCTTC. Translating gives CASSPDYPGQGADGYTF.